This T cell receptor (beta chain) emerged from a study of control samples from healthy donors and cancer patients. Trimming removed 5 bases from V and 3 bases from J, with 11 bases in between. The CDR3 consists of 13 residues. CDR1 SNHLY and CDR2 FYNNEI come from the germline V gene. Profiling relied on immunoSEQ multiplex PCR, and the TCRdb table lists in-frame clones only, not all of them. The repertoire includes around 150,000 clones, roughly nine tenths of them detected once, and around 4.9% sits in the top ten. This sequence was found in a man between 25 and 39 years old in good health. The chain employs TRBV2 and TRBJ2-7, with D perhaps given as TRBD1 or TRBD2 (5 bases each). The specimen sequenced was blood. Here the CDR3 reads CASSPGRIYEQYF. Written as DNA, the CDR3 is TGTGCCAGCAGTCCGGGACGGATCTACGAGCAGTACTTC. Variable domain in full (rest from reference TRBV2 and TRBJ2-7): EPEVTQTPSHQVTQMGQEVILRCVPISNHLYFYWYRQILGQKVEFLVSFYNNEISEKSEIFDDQFSVERPDGSNFTLKIRSTKLEDSAMYFCASSPGRIYEQYFGPGTRLTVT.